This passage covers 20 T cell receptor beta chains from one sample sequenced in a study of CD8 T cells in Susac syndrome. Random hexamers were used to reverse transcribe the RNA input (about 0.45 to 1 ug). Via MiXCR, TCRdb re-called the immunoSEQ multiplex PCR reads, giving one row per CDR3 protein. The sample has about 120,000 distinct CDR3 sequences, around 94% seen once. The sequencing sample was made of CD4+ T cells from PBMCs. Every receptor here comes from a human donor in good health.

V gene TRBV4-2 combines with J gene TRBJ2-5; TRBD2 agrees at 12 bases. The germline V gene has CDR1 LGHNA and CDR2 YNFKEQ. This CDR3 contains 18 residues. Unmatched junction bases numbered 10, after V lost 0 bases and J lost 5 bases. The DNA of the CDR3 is TGTGCCAGCAGCCAAGATGGGCTAGCGGGAGGGCCGGAGGAGACCCAGTACTTC. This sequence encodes CASSQDGLAGGPEETQYF.

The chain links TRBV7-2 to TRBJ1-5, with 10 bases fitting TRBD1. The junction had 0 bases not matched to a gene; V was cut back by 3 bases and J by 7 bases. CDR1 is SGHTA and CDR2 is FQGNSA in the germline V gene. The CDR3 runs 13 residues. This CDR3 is CASSLGQGQPQHF. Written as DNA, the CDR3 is TGTGCCAGCAGCTTGGGACAGGGGCAGCCCCAGCATTTT. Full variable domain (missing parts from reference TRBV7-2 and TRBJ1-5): GAGVSQSPSNKVTEKGKDVELRCDPISGHTALYWYRQSLGQGLEFLIYFQGNSAPDKSGLPSDRFSAERTGGSVSTLTIQRTQQEDSAVYLCASSLGQGQPQHFGDGTRLSIL.

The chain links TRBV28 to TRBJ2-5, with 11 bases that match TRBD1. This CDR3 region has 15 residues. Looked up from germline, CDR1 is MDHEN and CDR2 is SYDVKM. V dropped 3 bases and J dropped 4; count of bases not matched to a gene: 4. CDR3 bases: TGTGCCAGCAGTTTGGACAGGGGGCGCCTAGAGACCCAGTACTTC. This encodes CASSLDRGRLETQYF.

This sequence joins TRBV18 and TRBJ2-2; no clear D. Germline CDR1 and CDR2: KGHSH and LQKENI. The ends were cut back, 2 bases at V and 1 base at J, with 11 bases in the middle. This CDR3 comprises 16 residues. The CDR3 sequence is CASSPSRAENTGELFF. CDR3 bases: TGTGCCAGCTCACCAAGCCGGGCCGAGAACACCGGGGAGCTGTTTTTT.

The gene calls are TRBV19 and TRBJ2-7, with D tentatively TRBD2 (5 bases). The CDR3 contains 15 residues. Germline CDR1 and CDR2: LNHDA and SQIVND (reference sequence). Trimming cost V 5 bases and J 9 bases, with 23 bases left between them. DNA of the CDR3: TGTGCCAGTAGTCCCCGAATTCGGACCTACGAGGGGCAGTACTTC. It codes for CASSPRIRTYEGQYF. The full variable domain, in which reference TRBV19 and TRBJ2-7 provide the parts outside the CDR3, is DGGITQSPKYLFRKEGQNVTLSCEQNLNHDAMYWYRQDPGQGLRLIYYSQIVNDFQKGDIAEGYSVSREKKESFPLTVTSAQKNPTAFYLCASSPRIRTYEGQYFGPGTRLTVT.

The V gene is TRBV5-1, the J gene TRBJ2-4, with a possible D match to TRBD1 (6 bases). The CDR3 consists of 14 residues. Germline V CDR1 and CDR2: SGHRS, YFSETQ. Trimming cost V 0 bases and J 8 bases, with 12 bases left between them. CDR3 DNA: TGCGCCAGCAGCTTGGTATCCGACAGGCACATTCAGTACTTC. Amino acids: CASSLVSDRHIQYF.

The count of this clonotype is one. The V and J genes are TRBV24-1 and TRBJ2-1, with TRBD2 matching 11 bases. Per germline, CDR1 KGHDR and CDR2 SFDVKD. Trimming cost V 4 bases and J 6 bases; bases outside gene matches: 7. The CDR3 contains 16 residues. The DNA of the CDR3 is TGTGCCACCAGTGACTTGACTAGCGGGGAGTCCAATGAGCAGTTCTTC. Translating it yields CATSDLTSGESNEQFF.

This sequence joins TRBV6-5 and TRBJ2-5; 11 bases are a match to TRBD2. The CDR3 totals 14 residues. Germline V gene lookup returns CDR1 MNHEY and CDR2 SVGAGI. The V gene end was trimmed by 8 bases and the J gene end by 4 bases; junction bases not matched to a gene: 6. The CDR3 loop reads CASYSGREAETQYF. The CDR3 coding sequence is TGTGCCAGCTATAGCGGGAGGGAAGCAGAGACCCAGTACTTC.

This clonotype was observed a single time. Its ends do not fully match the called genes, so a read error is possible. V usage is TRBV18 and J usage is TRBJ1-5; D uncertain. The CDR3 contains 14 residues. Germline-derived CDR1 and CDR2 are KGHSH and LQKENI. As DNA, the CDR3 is TGTGCCAGCTCCCCACTTCAGGTTGATCAGCCCCAGCATTTT. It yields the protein CASSPLQVDQPQHF. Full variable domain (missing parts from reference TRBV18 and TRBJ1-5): NAGVMQNPRHLVRRRGQEARLRCSPMKGHSHVYWYRQLPEEGLKFMVYLQKENIIDESGMPKERFSAEFPKEGPSILRIQQVVRGDSAAYFCASSPLQVDQPQHFGDGTRLSIL.

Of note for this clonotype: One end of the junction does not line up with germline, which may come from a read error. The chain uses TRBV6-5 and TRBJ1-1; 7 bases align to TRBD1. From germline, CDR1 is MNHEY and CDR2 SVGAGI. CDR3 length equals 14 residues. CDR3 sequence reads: CASSYSSGGTEAFF. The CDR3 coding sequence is TGTGCTAGCAGTTACTCCTCAGGGGGGACTGAAGCTTTCTTT.

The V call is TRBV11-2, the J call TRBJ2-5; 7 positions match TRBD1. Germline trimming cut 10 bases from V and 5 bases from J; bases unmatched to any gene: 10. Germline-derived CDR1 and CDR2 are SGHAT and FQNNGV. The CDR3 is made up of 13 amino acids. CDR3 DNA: TGTGCCACCCTGGGACAGTTGGGGGAGACCCAGTACTTC. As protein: CATLGQLGETQYF.

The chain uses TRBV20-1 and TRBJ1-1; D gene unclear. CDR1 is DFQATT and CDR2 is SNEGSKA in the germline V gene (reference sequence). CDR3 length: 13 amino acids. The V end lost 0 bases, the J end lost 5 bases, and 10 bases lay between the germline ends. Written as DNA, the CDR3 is TGCAGTGCTAGAGAGAGTCCGGGAACTGAAGCTTTCTTT. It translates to CSARESPGTEAFF.

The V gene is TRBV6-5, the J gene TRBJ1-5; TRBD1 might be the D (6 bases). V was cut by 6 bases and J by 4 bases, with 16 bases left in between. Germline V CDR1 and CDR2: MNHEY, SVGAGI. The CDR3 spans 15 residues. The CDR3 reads CASRTGGAGNQPQHF. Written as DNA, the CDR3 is TGTGCCAGCAGAACGGGGGGGGCGGGTAATCAGCCCCAGCATTTT.

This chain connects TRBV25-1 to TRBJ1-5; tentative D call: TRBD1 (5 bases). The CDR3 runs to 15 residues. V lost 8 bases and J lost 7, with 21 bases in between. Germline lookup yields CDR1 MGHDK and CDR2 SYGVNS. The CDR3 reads CASSPGRGFGQPQHF. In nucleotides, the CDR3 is TGTGCCAGCTCCCCGGGACGGGGGTTCGGACAGCCCCAGCATTTT.

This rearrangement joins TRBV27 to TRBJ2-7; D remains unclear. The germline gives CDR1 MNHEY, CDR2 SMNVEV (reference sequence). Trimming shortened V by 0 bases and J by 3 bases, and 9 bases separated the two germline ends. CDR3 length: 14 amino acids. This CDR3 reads CASSLSKASYEQYF. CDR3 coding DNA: TGTGCCAGCAGTTTATCGAAGGCTAGCTACGAGCAGTACTTC.

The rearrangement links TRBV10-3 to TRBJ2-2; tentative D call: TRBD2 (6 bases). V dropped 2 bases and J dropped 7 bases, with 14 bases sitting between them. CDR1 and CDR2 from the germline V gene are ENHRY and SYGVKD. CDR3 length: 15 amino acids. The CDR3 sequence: CAISEGGGVIGELFF. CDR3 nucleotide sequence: TGTGCCATCAGTGAGGGAGGAGGGGTAATCGGGGAGCTGTTTTTT.

As DNA, the CDR3 is TGTGCCAGCAGCCGTTCCGGGACATCCTCCACTGAAGCTTTCTTT. Translated: CASSRSGTSSTEAFF. The rearrangement joins TRBV4-2 to TRBJ1-1; weak D call: TRBD1 (6 bases). V was clipped by 4 bases and J by 4 bases, with 16 bases between them. Per the germline V gene, CDR1 is LGHNA and CDR2 is YNFKEQ. CDR3 size: 15 residues.

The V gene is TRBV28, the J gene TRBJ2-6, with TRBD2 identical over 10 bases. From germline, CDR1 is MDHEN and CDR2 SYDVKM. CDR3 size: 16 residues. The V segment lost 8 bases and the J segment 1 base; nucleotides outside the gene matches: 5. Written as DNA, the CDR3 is TGTGCCAGCGCGGGACTAGCGATGTCTGGGGCCAACGTCCTGACTTTC. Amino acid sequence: CASAGLAMSGANVLTF.

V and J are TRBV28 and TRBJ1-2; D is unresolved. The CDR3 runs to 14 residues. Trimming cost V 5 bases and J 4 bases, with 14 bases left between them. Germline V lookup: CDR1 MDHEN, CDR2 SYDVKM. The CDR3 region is CASSARTDPYGYTF. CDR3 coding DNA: TGTGCCAGCAGTGCTCGGACGGACCCCTATGGCTACACCTTC.

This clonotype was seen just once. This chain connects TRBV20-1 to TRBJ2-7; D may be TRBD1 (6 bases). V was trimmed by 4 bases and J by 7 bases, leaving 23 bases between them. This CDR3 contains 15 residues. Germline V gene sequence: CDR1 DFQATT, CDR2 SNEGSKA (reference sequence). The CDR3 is CSATRTDRTREEQYF. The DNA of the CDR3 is TGCAGTGCTACCAGGACTGACAGGACCCGTGAGGAGCAGTACTTC.